Listed below are T cell receptor beta chains from one sample, sequenced in a study of cytomegalovirus exposure and HLA in healthy donors. Measured with immunoSEQ multiplex PCR; TCRdb has only the in-frame clones, and not every one. The data contain about 150,000 clones, roughly 80% of them singletons. The specimen sequenced was PBMCs. These receptors were obtained from a man between 35 and 55 years old in good health and CMV-seropositive. CDR3s include the opening cysteine and the closing phenylalanine or tryptophan. The D gene is left open where the match is weak. Rows may omit the clone size; those that give it use once, few, many or a size class.

J: TRBJ1-1; V: TRBV28; size: NA; D: TRBD1; CDR3: CASTPGGLNTEAFF; DNA: TGTGCCAGCACCCCAGGGGGCCTGAACACTGAAGCTTTCTTT
J: TRBJ1-1; V: TRBV28; size: NA; D: NA; CDR3: CASSGASNTEAFF; DNA: TGTGCCAGCAGTGGGGCATCGAACACTGAAGCTTTCTTT
J: TRBJ1-2; V: TRBV5-6; size: few; D: TRBD1; CDR3: CASSLVTGVFELNYGYTF; DNA: TGTGCCAGCAGCTTGGTTACAGGGGTTTTTGAACTGAACTATGGCTACACCTTC
J: TRBJ1-1; V: TRBV11-2; size: NA; D: NA; CDR3: CASSLVRTRNTEAFF; DNA: TGTGCCAGCAGCTTAGTTCGTACAAGGAACACTGAAGCTTTCTTT
J: TRBJ1-3; V: TRBV7-9; size: few; D: NA; CDR3: CASSPHFGNTIYF; DNA: TGTGCCAGCAGCCCTCACTTTGGAAACACCATATATTTT
J: TRBJ2-7; V: TRBV27; size: NA; D: TRBD2; CDR3: CASSIRGTSGRNEQYF; DNA: TGTGCCAGCAGTATACGCGGCACTAGCGGGAGAAACGAGCAGTACTTC
J: TRBJ2-5; V: TRBV27; size: NA; D: TRBD1; CDR3: CASSRGRGRVIVEETQYF; DNA: TGTGCCAGCAGTAGGGGCAGGGGGCGCGTAATAGTGGAAGAGACCCAGTACTTC
J: TRBJ1-3; V: TRBV6-5; size: once; D: NA; CDR3: CASAAGSGNTIYF; DNA: TGTGCCAGCGCCGCAGGCTCGGGAAACACCATATATTTT
J: TRBJ1-1; V: TRBV19; size: NA; D: TRBD1; CDR3: CATHRGAETSEAFF; DNA: TGTGCCACGCACAGGGGGGCAGAAACCAGCGAAGCTTTCTTT
J: TRBJ2-1; V: TRBV7-3; size: NA; D: TRBD2; CDR3: CASSPIGTSGTYNEQFF; DNA: TGTGCCAGCAGCCCCATAGGGACTAGCGGAACCTACAATGAGCAGTTCTTC
J: TRBJ1-2; V: TRBV5-5; size: NA; D: TRBD1; CDR3: CASSQVQKDGQGYGYTF; DNA: TGTGCCAGCAGCCAAGTACAGAAGGACGGACAGGGATATGGCTACACCTTC
J: TRBJ1-2; V: TRBV6-5; size: NA; D: TRBD1; CDR3: CASSYLQGQGYTF; DNA: TGTGCCAGCAGTTACTTACAGGGACAGGGCTACACCTTC
J: TRBJ1-1; V: TRBV6-5; size: NA; D: NA; CDR3: CASSSGLAEAFF; DNA: TGTGCCAGCAGCTCAGGGCTAGCTGAAGCTTTCTTT
J: TRBJ2-1; V: TRBV7-2; size: NA; D: NA; CDR3: CASSLPVYNEQFF; DNA: TGTGCCAGCAGCTTACCGGTCTACAATGAGCAGTTCTTC
J: TRBJ2-3; V: TRBV5-1; size: NA; D: TRBD2; CDR3: CASSWLGTSSADTQYF; DNA: TGCGCCAGCAGCTGGCTCGGGACTAGCTCCGCAGATACGCAGTATTTT
J: TRBJ2-7; V: TRBV5-1; size: NA; D: TRBD2; CDR3: CASSFSLAGGRYEQYF; DNA: TGCGCCAGCAGCTTTTCCCTAGCGGGGGGACGGTACGAGCAGTACTTC
J: TRBJ2-2; V: TRBV7-2; size: few; D: NA; CDR3: CASSHAGAAAELFF; DNA: TGTGCCAGCAGTCATGCGGGCGCCGCCGCGGAGCTGTTTTTT
J: TRBJ2-5; V: TRBV5-4; size: NA; D: NA; CDR3: CASSSRGETQYF; DNA: TGTGCCAGCAGCTCTAGAGGGGAGACCCAGTACTTC
J: TRBJ1-1; V: TRBV29-1; size: few; D: NA; CDR3: CSGGDVGATEAFF; DNA: TGCAGCGGTGGGGACGTGGGGGCCACTGAAGCTTTCTTT
J: TRBJ1-3; V: TRBV18; size: few; D: NA; CDR3: CASSPSSTNSGNTIYF; DNA: TGTGCCAGCTCACCATCTAGCACAAACTCTGGAAACACCATATATTTT
J: TRBJ2-5; V: TRBV2; size: NA; D: TRBD2; CDR3: CASSEAETSGRGRARETQYF; DNA: TGTGCCAGCAGTGAAGCGGAAACTAGCGGGAGGGGACGGGCGAGGGAGACCCAGTACTTC
J: TRBJ1-4; V: TRBV21-1; size: NA; D: NA; CDR3: CASSKVRRVSEKLFF; DNA: TGTGCCAGCAGCAAAGTCCGCAGGGTTAGTGAAAAACTGTTTTTT
J: TRBJ2-7; V: TRBV6-6; size: few; D: TRBD1; CDR3: CASRTGAYEQYF; DNA: TGTGCCAGCAGAACAGGGGCCTACGAGCAGTACTTC
J: TRBJ2-2; V: TRBV7-9; size: NA; D: NA; CDR3: CSSRLLSVTGELFF; DNA: TGTTCCAGCAGATTACTTAGCGTGACCGGGGAGCTGTTTTTT
J: TRBJ2-7; V: TRBV14; size: NA; D: NA; CDR3: CASSPGAYEQYF; DNA: TGTGCCAGCAGCCCTGGGGCATACGAGCAGTACTTC
J: TRBJ2-3; V: TRBV27; size: NA; D: NA; CDR3: CASSLVVAADTQYF; DNA: TGTGCCAGCAGTTTAGTGGTGGCGGCAGATACGCAGTATTTT
J: TRBJ1-1; V: TRBV5-1; size: NA; D: TRBD1; CDR3: CASSPTAGGSTEAFF; DNA: TGCGCCAGCAGTCCCACTGCAGGGGGCTCAACCGAAGCTTTCTTT
J: TRBJ1-6; V: TRBV25-1; size: NA; D: TRBD1; CDR3: CASSGPGQGYSPLHF; DNA: TGTGCCAGCAGTGGACCGGGACAGGGGTATTCACCCCTCCACTTT
J: TRBJ2-7; V: TRBV5-6; size: NA; D: NA; CDR3: CASSLEGGRGSYEQYF; DNA: TGTGCCAGCAGCTTGGAAGGGGGTCGGGGTTCCTACGAGCAGTACTTC
J: TRBJ2-7; V: TRBV27; size: NA; D: NA; CDR3: CASSLSGEGSYEQYF; DNA: TGTGCCAGCAGTTTATCAGGGGAAGGCTCCTACGAGCAGTACTTC
J: TRBJ2-1; V: TRBV19; size: NA; D: NA; CDR3: CASSIDGQRDYNEQFF; DNA: TGTGCCAGTAGTATAGACGGACAAAGGGACTACAATGAGCAGTTCTTC
J: TRBJ1-1; V: TRBV18; size: NA; D: NA; CDR3: CASSVDRKNTEAFF; DNA: TGTGCCAGCTCAGTGGACAGAAAGAACACTGAAGCTTTCTTT
J: TRBJ2-3; V: TRBV23-1; size: NA; D: NA; CDR3: CASSQSQNQGLLTADTQYF; DNA: TGCGCCAGCAGTCAATCGCAAAATCAGGGTTTGTTAACAGCAGATACGCAGTATTTT
J: TRBJ2-2; V: TRBV25-1; size: once; D: TRBD2; CDR3: CASSPRSGRGVTGELFF; DNA: TGTGCCAGCAGCCCTCGTAGCGGGAGGGGAGTCACCGGGGAGCTGTTTTTT
J: TRBJ2-3; V: TRBV7-9; size: NA; D: TRBD1; CDR3: CASSFGDRGTDTQYF; DNA: TGTGCCAGCAGCTTTGGTGACAGGGGCACAGATACGCAGTATTTT
J: TRBJ1-3; V: TRBV7-2; size: NA; D: TRBD1; CDR3: CASSPPGGEGNTIYF; DNA: TGTGCCAGCAGCCCCCCAGGGGGAGAAGGAAACACCATATATTTT
J: TRBJ2-2; V: TRBV11-2; size: NA; D: NA; CDR3: CASSFSGNGELFF; DNA: TGTGCCAGCAGCTTCTCAGGGAACGGGGAGCTGTTTTTT
J: TRBJ2-5; V: TRBV7-9; size: NA; D: NA; CDR3: CASSLRTERETQYF; DNA: TGTGCCAGCAGCTTAAGGACAGAACGTGAGACCCAGTACTTC
J: TRBJ2-7; V: TRBV4-3; size: NA; D: TRBD2; CDR3: CASSSTSGSSYEQYF; DNA: TGCGCCAGCAGCTCTACTAGCGGGAGCTCCTACGAGCAGTACTTC
J: TRBJ2-7; V: TRBV30; size: NA; D: NA; CDR3: CAWSVRRSAYEQYF; DNA: TGTGCCTGGAGTGTACGTCGGTCCGCCTACGAGCAGTACTTC
J: TRBJ1-5; V: TRBV5-8; size: once; D: TRBD1; CDR3: CASSRDRARASGNQPQHF; DNA: TGTGCCAGCAGTCGGGACAGGGCAAGGGCCTCGGGCAATCAGCCCCAGCATTTT
J: TRBJ2-7; V: TRBV6-6; size: once; D: NA; CDR3: CASSYQGSRGQYF; DNA: TGTGCCAGCAGTTATCAGGGTTCGCGCGGGCAGTACTTC
J: TRBJ2-5; V: TRBV6-5; size: NA; D: TRBD2; CDR3: CASRLAGVGETQYF; DNA: TGTGCCAGCCGGCTAGCGGGAGTGGGGGAGACCCAGTACTTC
J: TRBJ2-7; V: TRBV7-9; size: NA; D: TRBD2; CDR3: CASSLAGRSYEQYF; DNA: TGTGCCAGCAGCTTAGCCGGGAGGTCCTACGAGCAGTACTTC
J: TRBJ1-2; V: TRBV4-1; size: NA; D: TRBD1; CDR3: CASSQEPGQGSSNTF; DNA: TGCGCCAGCAGCCAAGAACCGGGACAGGGTTCGAGCAACACCTTC
J: TRBJ2-5; V: TRBV18; size: NA; D: NA; CDR3: CASSPPGRETQYF; DNA: TGTGCCAGCTCACCACCGGGCAGGGAAACCCAGTACTTC
J: TRBJ2-7; V: TRBV7-9; size: NA; D: TRBD2; CDR3: CASRAGTSLSEQYF; DNA: TGTGCCAGCAGGGCCGGGACTAGTTTGTCCGAGCAGTACTTC